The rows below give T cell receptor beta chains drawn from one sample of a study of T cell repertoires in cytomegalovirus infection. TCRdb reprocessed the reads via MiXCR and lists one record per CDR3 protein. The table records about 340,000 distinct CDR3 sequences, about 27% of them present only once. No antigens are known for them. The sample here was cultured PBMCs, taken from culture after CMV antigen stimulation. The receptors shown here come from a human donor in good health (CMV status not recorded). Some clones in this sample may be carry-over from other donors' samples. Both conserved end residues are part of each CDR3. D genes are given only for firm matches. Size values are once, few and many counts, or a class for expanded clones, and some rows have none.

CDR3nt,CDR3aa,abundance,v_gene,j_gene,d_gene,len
TGTGCCAGCTTCAAGGGGAATTCACCCCTCCACTTT,CASFKGNSPLHF,-,TRBV27,TRBJ1-6,-,12
TGTGCCAGCAGCTTAGCGGATCGGTACGAGCAGTACTTC,CASSLADRYEQYF,few,TRBV7-2,TRBJ2-7,-,13
TGTGCCAGCAGCTTAACAGCACTGGACAGGGAGGGGTATGGCTACACCTTC,CASSLTALDREGYGYTF,few,TRBV7-3,TRBJ1-2,TRBD1,17
TGTGCCAGCAGTTGGAGAGGGGAAGGAGCTTTCTTT,CASSWRGEGAFF,-,TRBV12-3/TRBV12-4,TRBJ1-1,-,12
TGTGCCAGCAGAAGGGCAGGGGGTAGCAATCAGCCCCAGCATTTT,CASRRAGGSNQPQHF,few,TRBV12-3/TRBV12-4,TRBJ1-5,TRBD1,15
TGTGCCAGCAGTTCGAGTCTGGCCGGCACGAACACCGGGGAGCTGTTTTTT,CASSSSLAGTNTGELFF,-,TRBV27,TRBJ2-2,-,17
TGCAGTGTTTTCCAGGGCGCCGGGGAGCTGTTTTTT,CSVFQGAGELFF,few,TRBV20-1,TRBJ2-2,-,12
TGTGCCAGCGGTACCGGGTTCGACAGGGTCGGCACTGAAGCTTTCTTT,CASGTGFDRVGTEAFF,-,TRBV10-3,TRBJ1-1,TRBD1,16
TGTGCCAGCAGTTACCGGACAGGGGTGCAGAACACTGAAGCTTTCTTT,CASSYRTGVQNTEAFF,few,TRBV6-8,TRBJ1-1,TRBD1,16
TGTGCCAGCAGTCGGGATTCAGGGCGACACACTGAAGCTTTCTTT,CASSRDSGRHTEAFF,-,TRBV6-6,TRBJ1-1,-,15
TGTGCCAGCAGCCAATCCGAATTTATTGCGGACCCCAAAAACATTCAGTACTTC,CASSQSEFIADPKNIQYF,few,TRBV3-1,TRBJ2-4,-,18
TGTGCCAGCAGCTTAAACACGATGAGCTCCTACGAGCAGTACTTC,CASSLNTMSSYEQYF,few,TRBV7-8,TRBJ2-7,-,15
TGTGCCAGCAACGACAGGGGGGGCTCCGGGGAGCTGTTTTTT,CASNDRGGSGELFF,-,TRBV6-1,TRBJ2-2,TRBD1,14
TGTGCCAGTACGGGGGGGGATGGCTACACCTTC,CASTGGDGYTF,few,TRBV6-1,TRBJ1-2,-,11
TGTGCCAGCAGCCCCCGCCGGAGGGGACTAGACTACAATGAGCAGTTCTTC,CASSPRRRGLDYNEQFF,few,TRBV7-9,TRBJ2-1,TRBD2,17
TGCAGTGGCCGACGGGGGGTCACAGATACGCAGTATTTT,CSGRRGVTDTQYF,-,TRBV20-1,TRBJ2-3,TRBD2,13
TGTGCCAGCAGTGCCGCCGGGACACGACCCCACGAGCAGTACTTC,CASSAAGTRPHEQYF,many,TRBV6-6,TRBJ2-7,-,15
TGTGCCAGCAGAGAGACAGCGGACACTGAAGCTTTCTTT,CASRETADTEAFF,-,TRBV7-4,TRBJ1-1,-,13
TGTGCCAGCAGCACCGGGACTGCCCGACTCTATGGCTACACCTTC,CASSTGTARLYGYTF,few,TRBV5-4,TRBJ1-2,-,15
TGTGCCAGCAGCTTAGGACTCGGGGAGGCTCTTTATGGCTACACCTTC,CASSLGLGEALYGYTF,-,TRBV7-9,TRBJ1-2,-,16
TGTGCCATCAGTGGGGGGGCAGTTCTCTCCTACGAGCAGTACTTC,CAISGGAVLSYEQYF,few,TRBV10-3,TRBJ2-7,-,15
TGTGCCACCAGCAGACATACCCTTCAACTACCTAGCGGGCAGGAGACCCAGTACTTC,CATSRHTLQLPSGQETQYF,-,TRBV15,TRBJ2-5,TRBD2,19
TGCAGTGCTAGAGCCGGGACAGGGAGCAATCAGCCCCAGCATTTT,CSARAGTGSNQPQHF,few,TRBV20-1,TRBJ1-5,TRBD1,15
TGTGCCAGCAGCCCTAGCGTAGCGGGGACTACTATCTTC,CASSPSVAGTTIF,many,TRBV7-2,TRBJ2-7,TRBD2,13
TGTGCCAGCAGCCAAGATAGGTTGGGGAGGAACACTGAAGCTTTCTTT,CASSQDRLGRNTEAFF,-,TRBV4-2,TRBJ1-1,-,16
TGTGCCAGCAGCGTCTACAGCGGTCGTAATTTTGACACTGAAGCTTTCTTT,CASSVYSGRNFDTEAFF,-,TRBV9,TRBJ1-1,-,17
TGTGCCAGCAGTTCGGGACAGGGAGGCGCCACCCTCACAGATACGCAGTATTTT,CASSSGQGGATLTDTQYF,-,TRBV28,TRBJ2-3,TRBD1,18
TGCGCCAGCAGCCAGAACGTTGACAGGGGACAGCCCCAGCATTTT,CASSQNVDRGQPQHF,-,TRBV4-1,TRBJ1-5,TRBD1,15
TGTGCCAGCAGCCCGACAGGGAACACTGAAGCTTTCTTT,CASSPTGNTEAFF,many,TRBV12-3/TRBV12-4,TRBJ1-1,-,13
TGTGCCAGCAGCTTGGGACCGGAGGGGGAAAAACTGTTTTTT,CASSLGPEGEKLFF,-,TRBV11-1,TRBJ1-4,-,14
TGTGCCAGTAGTATAGATCAGGCTACTCCCTACAATGAGCAGTTCTTC,CASSIDQATPYNEQFF,few,TRBV19,TRBJ2-1,-,16
TGTGCCAGCAGATTAATGCAGGGGTATAATTCACCCCTCCACTTT,CASRLMQGYNSPLHF,many,TRBV28,TRBJ1-6,-,15
TGCGCCAGCAGCCGGATGGGACAGGCGACTAATGAAAAACTGTTTTTT,CASSRMGQATNEKLFF,-,TRBV4-1,TRBJ1-4,TRBD1,16
TGTGCCAGCAGTACCCTCGTGGGCGGGAGGCCAACTTTAAGCTCCTACAATGAGCAGTTCTTC,CASSTLVGGRPTLSSYNEQFF,-,TRBV7-9,TRBJ2-1,TRBD2,21
TGTGCCAGCAGCTTAGGCAGCCGGGACCTGACTTTC,CASSLGSRDLTF,many,TRBV7-8,TRBJ2-6,-,12
TGTGCCAGCAGCTTAGAGGGGGTATTTGGAGAGCAGTACTTC,CASSLEGVFGEQYF,few,TRBV7-2,TRBJ2-7,-,14
TGTGCCAGCAGCCGTCTGGGCGTTGAGCAGTTCTTC,CASSRLGVEQFF,once,TRBV6-2/TRBV6-3,TRBJ2-1,-,12
TGTGCCAGCACCCCGGGACAGGGGGGAACTGAAGCTTTCTTT,CASTPGQGGTEAFF,many,TRBV6-1,TRBJ1-1,TRBD1,14
TGTGCCAGCAGCTACATCCTACACGTCCCCCAGTACTTC,CASSYILHVPQYF,-,TRBV11-2,TRBJ2-5,-,13
TGTGCCAGCAGCTATGGGACAGGGACACGTAGAAACACTGAAGCTTTCTTT,CASSYGTGTRRNTEAFF,many,TRBV5-6,TRBJ1-1,TRBD1,17
TGTGCCATCGGGGTAGCGGGCGGGATTCCTCGCGAGCAGTACTTC,CAIGVAGGIPREQYF,-,TRBV10-3,TRBJ2-7,TRBD2,15
TGTGCCATCAGTGAGTGGAGCGGGGCCTCCTACGAGCAGTACTTC,CAISEWSGASYEQYF,-,TRBV10-3,TRBJ2-7,TRBD2,15
TGTGCCAGCAGCTTTAGGGCGCGGGACACTGAAGCTTTCTTT,CASSFRARDTEAFF,few,TRBV11-2,TRBJ1-1,-,14
TGTGCCATCAGTCCGACTCGGGGGAACACTGAAGCTTTCTTT,CAISPTRGNTEAFF,few,TRBV10-3,TRBJ1-1,-,14
TGTGCCAGCAGTTTAGCGGGGGGTATCAATGAGCAGTTCTTC,CASSLAGGINEQFF,-,TRBV12-3/TRBV12-4,TRBJ2-1,-,14
TGTGCCAGCAGCCCAATAGGGAGGGGGGGAGAGACCCAGTACTTC,CASSPIGRGGETQYF,many,TRBV7-2,TRBJ2-5,-,15
TGTGCCAGCAGCCAGGAGGGGCTAGTTCAGCCCCAGCATTTT,CASSQEGLVQPQHF,-,TRBV7-3,TRBJ1-5,-,14
TGTGCCAGCAGCTTGCGGCAGGGGTTTGATAGCAATCAGCCCCAGCATTTT,CASSLRQGFDSNQPQHF,-,TRBV5-5,TRBJ1-5,-,17
TGTGCCAGCAGCCCCAGGCTTGACAATGAGCAGTTCTTC,CASSPRLDNEQFF,many,TRBV7-8,TRBJ2-1,-,13